The 6 T cell receptor beta chains below all came from one sample that was sequenced in a study of blood T cell repertoires in COVID-19. The data were produced by immunoSEQ multiplex PCR, yet TCRdb's version contains in-frame clones alone and is incomplete. The data hold about 110,000 clones, with less than 85% observed a single time. Material for sequencing was peripheral blood. Receptors were obtained from a man between 65 and 79 years old with active or convalescent COVID-19.

This chain connects TRBV19 to TRBJ2-1, with D possibly matching TRBD1 (5 bases). The CDR3 extends over 13 amino acids. Germline CDR1 reads LNHDA; CDR2 reads SQIVND (reference sequence). With 6 bases removed from V and 7 bases from J, the gap between germline ends came to 13 bases. CDR3 loop: CASSPDSQNEQFF. CDR3 DNA sequence: TGTGCCAGTAGCCCCGACAGCCAAAATGAGCAGTTCTTC. The entire variable domain, with the rest obtained from reference TRBV19 and TRBJ2-1, is as follows: DGGITQSPKYLFRKEGQNVTLSCEQNLNHDAMYWYRQDPGQGLRLIYYSQIVNDFQKGDIAEGYSVSREKKESFPLTVTSAQKNPTAFYLCASSPDSQNEQFFGPGTRLTVL.

This clone has only a few counts. The V call is TRBV19, the J call TRBJ2-2; 10 positions agree with TRBD1. Trimming cost V 7 bases and J 6 bases; bases outside gene matches: 8. Germline V lookup: CDR1 LNHDA, CDR2 SQIVND (reference sequence). This CDR3 region has 15 residues. This CDR3 reads CASKAGTGAPGELFF. The CDR3 region has the DNA TGTGCCAGTAAAGCAGGGACAGGGGCCCCCGGGGAGCTGTTTTTT.

The chain combines TRBV19 with TRBJ1-6, with 8 bases matching TRBD1. CDR1 is LNHDA and CDR2 is SQIVND in the germline V gene (reference sequence). Unmatched junction bases numbered 3, after V lost 8 bases and J lost 6 bases. This CDR3 region has 13 residues. In DNA form, the CDR3 reads TGTGCCAGTCAGGGGGCGCTTAATTCACCCCTCCACTTT. Translation: CASQGALNSPLHF. The whole variable domain, remainder taken from reference TRBV19 and TRBJ1-6, is DGGITQSPKYLFRKEGQNVTLSCEQNLNHDAMYWYRQDPGQGLRLIYYSQIVNDFQKGDIAEGYSVSREKKESFPLTVTSAQKNPTAFYLCASQGALNSPLHFGNGTRLTVT.

This clone turned up a few times. The rearrangement joins TRBV6-5 to TRBJ1-3, with a tentative D call TRBD1 (6 bases). V was pared by 5 bases and J by 6 bases, with 11 bases between. This CDR3 has 13 amino acids. Germline CDR1 is MNHEY and CDR2 is SVGAGI. The CDR3 region is CASSKTGLNTIYF. CDR3 DNA sequence: TGTGCCAGCAGTAAAACAGGGTTAAACACCATATATTTT.

The chain recombines TRBV5-1 with TRBJ1-4; a weak D match, TRBD1 (6 bases). Trimming shortened V by 2 bases and J by 6 bases, and 14 bases separated the two germline ends. CDR1 and CDR2 (germline): SGHRS, YFSETQ. The CDR3 is made up of 15 amino acids. For the CDR3, the DNA is TGCGCCAGCAGCTTTTACAGGGCCAGAGATGAAAAACTGTTTTTT. Translation: CASSFYRARDEKLFF.

This clone was detected once. The rearrangement joins TRBV4-1 to TRBJ1-6; the D is unclear. Germline loops: CDR1 MGHRA, CDR2 YSYEKL. V was clipped by 1 base and J by 0 bases, with 7 bases between them. This CDR3 is built from 16 residues. The CDR3 region has the DNA TGCGCCAGCAGCCAAGTGGAGAGCTCCTATAATTCACCCCTCCACTTT. It translates to CASSQVESSYNSPLHF.